Many counts were recorded for the clone carrying this T cell receptor beta chain. The data derive from a study of molecular identifiers for immune sequencing clone quantification. From germline, CDR1 is SEHNR and CDR2 FQNEAQ (reference sequence). The CDR3 runs to 14 residues. V was clipped by 5 bases and J by 4 bases, with 13 bases between them. Using its own MiXCR run on the PCR reads, TCRdb lists one record per CDR3 protein. The sample has about 86,000 distinct CDR3 sequences, roughly 25% seen once; the top ten hold 0.6% to 0.95%. This chain links TRBV7-9 with TRBJ2-3, with D perhaps TRBD1 (6 bases). The source material was naive CD8+ T cells from blood, with Jurkat cell RNA spiked in. Subset specified: FACS-sorted CD8+CD4-CCR7+CD45RA+ naive T cells. This clonotype was obtained from a human donor in good health. Some libraries in this study had Jurkat cell RNA spiked in. The CDR3 nucleotides read TGTGCCAGCAGCAAACAGGGTGCACCAGATACGCAGTATTTT. It codes for CASSKQGAPDTQYF.